Following are 13 T cell receptor beta chains from one sample sequenced in a study of early T cells in non-severe SARS-CoV-2 infection. TCRdb used MiXCR to reprocess the 5' RACE reads, holding one entry per CDR3 protein. This sample has some 20,000 distinct CDR3 sequences, with approximately 5.4% found just once. Material: whole blood. The receptors stem from an adult who was a healthcare worker with PCR-confirmed SARS-CoV-2 infection or an uninfected control (not recorded which).

This clonotype was detected ten times or more. At one of its ends the junction is not consistent with the germline gene, which may arise from a read error. This chain joins TRBV4-1 and TRBJ2-1; weak D call: TRBD2 (6 bases). The CDR3 is 16 amino acids. CDR1 is MGHRA, CDR2 YSYEKL, per germline. CDR3 sequence reads: CASSYRGNSGDKEQFF. CDR3 nucleotide sequence: TGCGCCAGCAGTTACCGGGGGAATAGCGGTGACAAAGAGCAGTTCTTC.

In the case of this clonotype: This clone may be a read error of a much larger clone one base away. V usage is TRBV19 and J usage is TRBJ2-1, with TRBD2 identical over 9 bases. The CDR3 extends over 13 amino acids. The V gene end was trimmed by 6 bases and the J gene end by 8 bases; junction bases not matched to a gene: 5. Germline V lookup: CDR1 LNHDA, CDR2 SQIVND (reference sequence). The CDR3 DNA follows: TGTGCCAGTAGGTCTAGCGGGAACCATGAGCAGTTCTTC. Amino acid sequence: CASRSSGNHEQFF.

This clonotype was found many times. One end of the junction varies from germline; a read error may be responsible. This chain connects TRBV7-2 to TRBJ2-3; 13 nucleotides align to TRBD2. CDR1 and CDR2 (germline): SGHTA, FQGNSA. CDR3 size: 16 residues. CDR3 bases: TGTGCAAGCAGCTTAAGACTAGCGGGAGGATCCGATACGCAGTATTTT. Protein: CASSLRLAGGSDTQYF.

In its sample, this clonotype was seen a few times. The genes are TRBV4-1 and TRBJ2-7, with 7 bases fitting TRBD1. The CDR3 is made up of 17 amino acids. Germline V CDR1 and CDR2: MGHRA, YSYEKL. V lost 0 bases and J lost 3; bases outside the gene matches: 11. The CDR3, as DNA: TGCGCCAGCAGCCAAGAACTGGCGACAGGGTTTGTCTACGAGCAGTACTTC. Translating it yields CASSQELATGFVYEQYF.

At least ten counts were recorded for this clonotype. The rearrangement uses TRBV6-5 and TRBJ1-1; D remains ambiguous. Between the trimmed V and J ends, which lost 0 bases and 4 bases, there was a span of 15 bases. The CDR3 extends over 16 amino acids. Germline V gives CDR1 MNHEY, CDR2 SVGAGI. CDR3 in DNA: TGTGCCAGCAGTTACTCCCGTAAGATTGGTGGCACTGAAGCTTTCTTT. This codes for CASSYSRKIGGTEAFF.

This clonotype is medium-sized. The J gene is TRBJ1-1, the V gene TRBV7-8; D remains ambiguous. This CDR3 has 16 amino acids. The germline CDR1 and CDR2 sequences are SGHVS and FQNEAQ. V shed 0 bases and J shed 0 bases, with 11 bases lying between them. The CDR3 loop is CASSLARSRMNTEAFF. CDR3 in DNA: TGTGCCAGCAGCTTAGCAAGGAGCCGCATGAACACTGAAGCTTTCTTT.

This clonotype appeared many times. The gene calls are TRBV7-2 and TRBJ2-7, with a tentative D call TRBD1 (6 bases). The germline CDR1 and CDR2 sequences are SGHTA and FQGNSA. This CDR3 is built from 13 residues. Trimming took 5 bases from V and 10 from J, leaving 18 bases between them. In DNA form, the CDR3 reads TGTGCCAGCAGCCCAACAGGGACGCTCGAACAGTACGTC. Translation: CASSPTGTLEQYV.

The rearrangement joins TRBV18 to TRBJ1-5, with D unclear. Trimming left V 9 bases short and J 5 bases short, with 14 bases between. This CDR3 is 13 amino acids long. The germline CDR1 and CDR2 sequences are KGHSH and LQKENI. CDR3 DNA: TGTGCCAGTTCCCCCGAGGCCTATCAGCCCCAGCATTTT. Encoded protein: CASSPEAYQPQHF.

This clonotype was recorded a few times. The gene calls are TRBV20-1 and TRBJ2-5; TRBD1 aligns across 7 bases. The CDR3 covers 12 residues. Per the germline V gene, CDR1 is DFQATT and CDR2 is SNEGSKA (reference sequence). V gave up 6 bases and J gave up 7 bases; unmatched junction bases: 8. The CDR3 spells CSAVDRAGTQYF. CDR3 nucleotide sequence: TGCAGTGCCGTCGACAGGGCCGGGACCCAGTACTTC.

This clonotype rates as medium-sized. The gene calls are TRBV6-6 and TRBJ2-3; the D gene is possibly TRBD2 (6 bases). Germline assignment: CDR1 MNHNY and CDR2 SVGAGI (reference sequence). With 6 bases removed from V and 4 bases from J, the gap between germline ends came to 14 bases. This CDR3 has 14 amino acids. CDR3 protein: CASRKSTSSDTQYF. The CDR3, as DNA: TGTGCCAGCAGAAAATCGACTAGTTCAGATACGCAGTATTTT.

This clonotype was counted many times. The DNA for the CDR3 is TGTGCCAGCAGCTTGTCCAGCGGACCAGATAATGAGCAGTTCTTC. It yields the protein CASSLSSGPDNEQFF. The chain recombines TRBV11-2 with TRBJ2-1; tentatively, D is TRBD2 (5 bases). The germline V gene has CDR1 SGHAT and CDR2 FQNNGV. The CDR3 is 15 amino acids. The V gene lost 3 bases and the J gene lost 7 bases, with 16 bases spanning the gap.

This clonotype was picked up many times. CDR3 residues: CASSFGQGVYGYTF. The DNA of the CDR3 is TGTGCCAGCAGCTTCGGACAGGGTGTCTATGGCTACACCTTC. The chain couples TRBV7-2 to TRBJ1-2; 8 nucleotides match TRBD1. The CDR3 spans 14 residues. Trimming at V came to 3 bases and at J to 4 bases, leaving 4 bases not matched to a gene. Germline V gene data show CDR1 as SGHTA and CDR2 as FQGNSA.

This clonotype has ten or more counts. This chain connects TRBV11-2 to TRBJ2-1; D is possibly TRBD1 (6 bases). The ends were cut back, 5 bases at V and 0 bases at J, with 14 bases in the middle. The CDR3 is 16 residues long. CDR1 is SGHAT and CDR2 is FQNNGV in the germline V gene. The CDR3 sequence is CASSAQGSPSYNEQFF. The CDR3 DNA sequence: TGTGCCAGCAGCGCACAGGGATCTCCCTCCTACAATGAGCAGTTCTTC.